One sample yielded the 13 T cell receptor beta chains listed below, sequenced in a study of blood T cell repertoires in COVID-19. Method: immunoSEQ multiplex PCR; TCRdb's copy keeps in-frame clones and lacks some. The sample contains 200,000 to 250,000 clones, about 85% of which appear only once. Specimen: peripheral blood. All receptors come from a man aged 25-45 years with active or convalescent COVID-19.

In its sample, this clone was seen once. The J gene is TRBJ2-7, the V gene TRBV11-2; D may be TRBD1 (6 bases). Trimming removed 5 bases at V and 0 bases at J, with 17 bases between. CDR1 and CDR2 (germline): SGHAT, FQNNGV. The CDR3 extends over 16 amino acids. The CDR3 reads CASSPIQGLSSYEQYF. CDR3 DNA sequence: TGTGCCAGCAGCCCCATTCAGGGGCTGAGCTCCTACGAGCAGTACTTC. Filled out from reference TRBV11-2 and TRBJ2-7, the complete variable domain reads EAGVAQSPRYKIIEKRQSVAFWCNPISGHATLYWYQQILGQGPKLLIQFQNNGVVDDSQLPKDRFSAERLKGVDSTLKIQPAKLEDSAVYLCASSPIQGLSSYEQYFGPGTRLTVT.

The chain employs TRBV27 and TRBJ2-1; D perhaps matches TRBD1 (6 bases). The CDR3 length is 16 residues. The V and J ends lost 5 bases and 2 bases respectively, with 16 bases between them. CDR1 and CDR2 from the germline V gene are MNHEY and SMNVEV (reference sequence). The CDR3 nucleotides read TGTGCCAGCAGTCGACGCAGGGGTTCCGCCTACAATGAGCAGTTCTTC. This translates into CASSRRRGSAYNEQFF.

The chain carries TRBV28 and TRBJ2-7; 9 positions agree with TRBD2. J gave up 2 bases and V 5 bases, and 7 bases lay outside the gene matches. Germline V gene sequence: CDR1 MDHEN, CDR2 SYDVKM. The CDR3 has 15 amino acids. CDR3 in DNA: TGTGCCAGCAGTCCGCGGGAGGGTAAGACCTACGAGCAGTACTTC. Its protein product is CASSPREGKTYEQYF.

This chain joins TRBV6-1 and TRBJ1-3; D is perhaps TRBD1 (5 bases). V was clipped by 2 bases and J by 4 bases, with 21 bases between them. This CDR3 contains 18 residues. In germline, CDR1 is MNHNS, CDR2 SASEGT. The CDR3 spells CASSELREGRGSGNTIYF. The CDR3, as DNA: TGTGCCAGCAGTGAATTGCGGGAGGGGAGGGGATCCGGAAACACCATATATTTT.

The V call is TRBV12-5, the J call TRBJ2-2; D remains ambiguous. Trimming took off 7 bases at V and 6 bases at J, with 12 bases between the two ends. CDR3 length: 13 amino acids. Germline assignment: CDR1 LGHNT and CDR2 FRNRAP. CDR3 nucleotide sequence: TGTGCTAGTGCCGCTTCGTCGGCCGGGGAGCTGTTTTTT. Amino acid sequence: CASAASSAGELFF.

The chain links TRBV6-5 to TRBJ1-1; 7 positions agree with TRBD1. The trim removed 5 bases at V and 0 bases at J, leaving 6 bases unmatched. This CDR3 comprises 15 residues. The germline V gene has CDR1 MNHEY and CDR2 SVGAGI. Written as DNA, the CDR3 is TGTGCCAGCAGTACGCTGGACAGGTTGAACACTGAAGCTTTCTTT. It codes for CASSTLDRLNTEAFF.

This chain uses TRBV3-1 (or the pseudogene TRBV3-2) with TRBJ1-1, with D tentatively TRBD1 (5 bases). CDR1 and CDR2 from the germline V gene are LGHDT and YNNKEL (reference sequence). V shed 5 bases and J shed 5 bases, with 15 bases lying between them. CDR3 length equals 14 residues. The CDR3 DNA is TGTGCCAGCAGCACCAGGTCGGAGGGGACTGAAGCTTTCTTT. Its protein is CASSTRSEGTEAFF.

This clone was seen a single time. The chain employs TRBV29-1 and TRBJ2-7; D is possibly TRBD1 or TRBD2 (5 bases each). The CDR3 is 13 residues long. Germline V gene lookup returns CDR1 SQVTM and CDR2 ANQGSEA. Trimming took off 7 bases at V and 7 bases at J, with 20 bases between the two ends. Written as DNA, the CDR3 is TGCAGCGGGGGACGGACCTCGACGGGAGAGCAGTACTTC. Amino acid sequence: CSGGRTSTGEQYF.

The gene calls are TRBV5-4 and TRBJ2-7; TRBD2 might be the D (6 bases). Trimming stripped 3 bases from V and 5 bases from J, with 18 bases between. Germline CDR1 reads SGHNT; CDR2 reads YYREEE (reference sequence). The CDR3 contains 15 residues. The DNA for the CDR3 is TGTGCCAGCAGCTCGCAGCTGACTAGTCTCCACGAGCAGTACTTC. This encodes CASSSQLTSLHEQYF.

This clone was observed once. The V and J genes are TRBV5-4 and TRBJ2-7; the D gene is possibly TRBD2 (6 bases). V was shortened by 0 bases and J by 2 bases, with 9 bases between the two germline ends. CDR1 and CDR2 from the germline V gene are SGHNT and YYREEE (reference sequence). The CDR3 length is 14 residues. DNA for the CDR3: TGTGCCAGCAGCTTGGCCCCGGGGGCCTACGAGCAGTACTTC. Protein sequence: CASSLAPGAYEQYF.

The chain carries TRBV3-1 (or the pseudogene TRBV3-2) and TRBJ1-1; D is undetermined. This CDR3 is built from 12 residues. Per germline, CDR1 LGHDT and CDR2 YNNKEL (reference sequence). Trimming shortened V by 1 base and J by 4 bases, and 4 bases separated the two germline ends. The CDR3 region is CASSQVGTEAFF. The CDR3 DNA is TGTGCCAGCAGCCAAGTCGGCACTGAAGCTTTCTTT.

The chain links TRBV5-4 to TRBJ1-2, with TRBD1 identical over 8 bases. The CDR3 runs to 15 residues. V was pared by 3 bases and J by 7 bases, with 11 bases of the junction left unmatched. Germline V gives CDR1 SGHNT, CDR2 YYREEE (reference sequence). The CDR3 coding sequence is TGTGCCAGCAGCTCGCGACAGGGGTTCAGGGGTGGCTACACCTTC. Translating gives CASSSRQGFRGGYTF.

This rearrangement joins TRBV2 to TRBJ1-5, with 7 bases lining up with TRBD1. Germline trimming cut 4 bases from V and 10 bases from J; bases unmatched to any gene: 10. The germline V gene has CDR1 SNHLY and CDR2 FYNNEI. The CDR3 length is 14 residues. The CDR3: CASSGTGAVGPQHF. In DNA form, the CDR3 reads TGTGCCAGCAGTGGAACAGGGGCCGTAGGACCCCAGCATTTT. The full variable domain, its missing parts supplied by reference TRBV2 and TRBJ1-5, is EPEVTQTPSHQVTQMGQEVILRCVPISNHLYFYWYRQILGQKVEFLVSFYNNEISEKSEIFDDQFSVERPDGSNFTLKIRSTKLEDSAMYFCASSGTGAVGPQHFGDGTRLSIL.